This T cell receptor (beta chain) was captured in a study of blood T cell repertoires in COVID-19. Whole-study context: COVID-19 samples from acute and convalescent phases originated in the United States, Italy and Spain. Sources were T cells, B-cell-depleted T cells, or PBMCs; the material itself was cDNA or gDNA.

V was cut by 7 bases and J by 0 bases, with 16 bases left in between. The germline CDR1 and CDR2 sequences are LNHDA and SQIVND (reference sequence). This CDR3 has 16 residues. The authors' processing: Reference gene primer amplification gave nucleated cell count estimates. Profiling relied on immunoSEQ multiplex PCR, and the TCRdb table lists in-frame clones only, not all of them. V and J calls and clone size follow that table, whereas D and trimming were derived from the DNA. The sample holds roughly 45,000 clones, roughly 83% seen once. The specimen sequenced was peripheral blood. The genes are TRBV19 and TRBJ1-5, with no clear D. The sequence was obtained from a man aged 45-60 years with active COVID-19. The CDR3 nucleotides read TGTGCCAGTACACTAGGACGGTCCCTTAGCAATCAGCCCCAGCATTTT. Residues: CASTLGRSLSNQPQHF.